This T cell receptor beta chain was recovered during a study of blood T cell repertoires in COVID-19. Study-level background: In each case, the material was cDNA or gDNA derived from T cells, B-cell-depleted T cells, or PBMCs.

V was pared by 6 bases and J by 3 bases, with 7 bases of the junction left unmatched. This CDR3 is built from 13 residues. Germline CDR1 SQVTM, CDR2 ANQGSEA. In the authors' workflow: Amplification with reference gene primers provided the estimates of nucleated cell counts. Assay used: immunoSEQ multiplex PCR; TCRdb lists only in-frame clones, some missing. V, J and clone size reflect that table, while D and trimming were determined from the DNA. Of 55,000 to 65,000 clones in the sample, roughly 74% were seen once. The sample was peripheral blood. The chain couples TRBV29-1 to TRBJ1-2, with 7 bases fitting TRBD1. The sequence was collected from a human donor in a cohort sampled during active COVID-19. The CDR3 DNA follows: TGCAGCGTAGAGACGCAGGGGGACTATGGCTACACCTTC. Its protein product is CSVETQGDYGYTF.